One and the same sample provided the 9 T cell receptor beta chains below, sequenced in a study of T cell responses to AZD1222 COVID-19 vaccine. Sequencing was performed with immunoSEQ multiplex PCR; in TCRdb, only in-frame clones are kept and a portion is missing. The profile shows under 150,000 clones, more than 85% of them singletons. The source material was peripheral blood, sampled on day 0 of AZD1222 vaccination. These receptors all come from an adult in good health.

The sample holds a few counts of this clone. The CDR3 is CASSLEGLAGGSSYNEQFF. In DNA form, the CDR3 reads TGTGCCAGCAGCTTAGAGGGACTAGCGGGAGGGAGCTCCTACAATGAGCAGTTCTTC. The V call is TRBV13, the J call TRBJ2-1; 16 bases fit TRBD2. The germline V gene encodes CDR1 PRHDT and CDR2 FYEKMQ (reference sequence). The trim removed 1 base at V and 0 bases at J, leaving 3 bases unmatched. The CDR3 contains 19 residues.

CDR3 sequence (DNA): TGTGCCAGCAGCCTAGGGGGAATTGGGTACAATGAGCAGTTCTTC. Its translation is CASSLGGIGYNEQFF. V and J are TRBV7-6 and TRBJ2-1; D is perhaps TRBD1 (6 bases). CDR1 and CDR2 from the germline V gene are SGHVS and FNYEAQ. The CDR3 consists of 15 residues. The V end lost 5 bases, the J end lost 4 bases, and 15 bases lay between the germline ends.

The V gene is TRBV6-5, the J gene TRBJ2-7; the D gene could be TRBD1 or TRBD2 (5 bases each). Germline V gene data show CDR1 as MNHEY and CDR2 as SVGAGI. The CDR3 runs 15 residues. V was clipped by 1 base and J by 6 bases, with 16 bases between them. CDR3 in amino acids: CASSYFRDPSGEQYF. CDR3 bases: TGTGCCAGCAGTTACTTCCGGGACCCATCGGGCGAGCAGTACTTC.

This chain connects TRBV7-8 to TRBJ1-2; tentatively, D is TRBD1 (5 bases). This CDR3 has 14 residues. Germline V gene sequence: CDR1 SGHVS, CDR2 FQNEAQ. V lost 5 bases and J lost 0, with 10 bases in between. CDR3 in amino acids: CASSGDGANYGYTF. The CDR3 DNA reads TGTGCCAGCAGCGGGGACGGAGCTAACTATGGCTACACCTTC.

The genes are TRBV14 and TRBJ2-5; 13 nucleotides match TRBD2. CDR3 length: 17 amino acids. CDR1 SGHDN and CDR2 FVKESK come from the germline V gene. The V gene end was trimmed by 2 bases and the J gene end by 1 base; junction bases not matched to a gene: 4. In nucleotides, the CDR3 is TGTGCCAGCAGCCAACTTGGACTAGCGGGAGCCCAAGAGACCCAGTACTTC. This gives the protein CASSQLGLAGAQETQYF.

The V and J genes are TRBV3-1 (or the pseudogene TRBV3-2) and TRBJ2-7, with 9 bases that match TRBD2. The CDR3 runs to 18 residues. Germline lookup yields CDR1 LGHDT and CDR2 YNNKEL (reference sequence). V was clipped by 1 base and J by 0 bases; unmatched bases: 10. CDR3 protein: CASSQASRRLADSYEQYF. CDR3 DNA: TGTGCCAGCAGCCAAGCCTCCCGGAGACTAGCGGACTCCTACGAGCAGTACTTC.

This sequence joins TRBV3-1 (or the pseudogene TRBV3-2) and TRBJ2-4; D ambiguous. Trimming shortened V by 5 bases and J by 10 bases, and 15 bases separated the two germline ends. The CDR3 spans 13 residues. CDR1 is LGHDT, CDR2 YNNKEL, per germline (reference sequence). CDR3 nucleotide sequence: TGTGCCAGCAGCTCGGTTACTGACGGGATTCAGTACTTC. It encodes CASSSVTDGIQYF.

CDR3 nucleotides: TGCAGTGCTAGTCCCTCACAGGGCCGATATGGCTACACCTTC. Amino acid sequence: CSASPSQGRYGYTF. The chain combines TRBV20-1 with TRBJ1-2; D perhaps matches TRBD1 (6 bases). CDR3 length equals 14 residues. V was trimmed by 3 bases and J by 5 bases, leaving 16 bases between them. Germline CDR1 is DFQATT and CDR2 is SNEGSKA (reference sequence).

In DNA, the CDR3 is TGTGCCAGCAGCCAAGGCCCACCCGGGACTAGCGTTTCCTACGAGCAGTACTTC. This sequence encodes CASSQGPPGTSVSYEQYF. This rearrangement joins TRBV4-2 to TRBJ2-7; 10 bases are shared with TRBD2. From germline, CDR1 is LGHNA and CDR2 YNFKEQ. This CDR3 contains 18 residues. V gave up 1 base and J gave up 1 base; unmatched junction bases: 10.